This TCR beta chain was identified in a study of tumor and adjacent non-tumor tissue in lung cancer. The overall study: Histology: about twelve adenocarcinoma, a couple of squamous cell carcinoma, 1 small cell lung cancer. Aged about 31 to 80 years, patients included 9 to 11 men and five or six women with stage I to III disease.

No cell sorting was done before RNA was extracted from the tissue. Newly diagnosed lung cancer patients had thoracic surgery in China, August–November 2014, without prior chemotherapy. There are a few counts of this clonotype. A modified ARM-PCR protocol with three rounds of nested PCR amplified TCRbeta. TCRdb reprocessed the multiplex PCR reads via MiXCR and lists one record per CDR3 protein. This sample has 65,000 to 90,000 distinct CDR3 sequences, with 65% to 75% found just once. CDR1 is DFQATT, CDR2 SNEGSKA, per germline (reference sequence). The CDR3 is made up of 15 amino acids. Losses at the gene ends were 0 bases for V and 2 bases for J; bases not matched to a gene: 4.

The chain joins TRBV20-1 to TRBJ2-7; 10 bases match TRBD1. The TCR originated in an older woman with non-small cell lung cancer. Material for sequencing was lung tumor tissue. The CDR3 region has the DNA TGCAGTGCTAGAGATATGACAGGGGGCGCCTACGAGCAGTACTTC. Translation gives CSARDMTGGAYEQYF.